The 23 T cell receptor beta chains listed next were all sequenced from one sample in a study of Ad26.COV2.S vaccination and SARS-CoV-2 variants. Clones were sequenced by immunoSEQ multiplex PCR, and TCRdb holds only the in-frame ones, with some missing. The table has fewer than 50,000 clones, approximately 80% seen once. The sequenced sample was peripheral blood, obtained after recovery from COVID-19. The receptors here all came from a human donor who had recovered from COVID-19.

The rearrangement joins TRBV7-8 to TRBJ1-2; a weak D match, TRBD1 (6 bases). Trimming cost V 2 bases and J 1 base, with 17 bases left between them. The CDR3 has 17 amino acids. CDR1 SGHVS and CDR2 FQNEAQ come from the germline V gene. The CDR3 bases are TGTGCCAGCAGCTTAAGGTGGGGGGGCAGAAATAACTATGGCTACACCTTC. Its translation is CASSLRWGGRNNYGYTF.

This chain connects TRBV18 to TRBJ1-5, with 8 bases that match TRBD1. The germline V gene encodes CDR1 KGHSH and CDR2 LQKENI. J was trimmed by 1 base and V by 3 bases; bases with no gene match: 2. There are 15 residues in the CDR3. For the CDR3, the DNA is TGTGCCAGCTCACCCGGACAGGGAAGCAATCAGCCCCAGCATTTT. Its translation: CASSPGQGSNQPQHF.

The chain couples TRBV9 to TRBJ1-4; 7 positions agree with TRBD1. Germline V gene data show CDR1 as SGDLS and CDR2 as YYNGEE. The V gene end was trimmed by 7 bases and the J gene end by 5 bases; junction bases not matched to a gene: 8. The CDR3 has 14 amino acids. This chain's CDR3 is CASSRGGLNEKLFF. The CDR3 DNA reads as TGTGCCAGCTCCCGAGGGGGCCTCAATGAAAAACTGTTTTTT.

This clone was picked up one time. The gene calls are TRBV18 and TRBJ1-2; D perhaps matches TRBD1 (6 bases). The CDR3 runs to 13 residues. V was cut by 6 bases and J by 8 bases, with 16 bases left in between. In germline, CDR1 is KGHSH, CDR2 LQKENI. The CDR3 here is CASSLQGREGYTF. CDR3 DNA: TGTGCCAGCTCCCTACAGGGTAGAGAAGGCTACACCTTC.

In DNA, the CDR3 is TGTGCCAGCAGCCCAAGACAGGTTGGCTACACCTTC. Translating gives CASSPRQVGYTF. The genes are TRBV7-2 and TRBJ1-2, with D possibly matching TRBD1 (6 bases). V was trimmed by 5 bases and J by 7 bases, leaving 11 bases between them. From germline, CDR1 is SGHTA and CDR2 FQGNSA. CDR3 length: 12 amino acids. Based on the CDR3 plus reference TRBV7-2 and TRBJ1-2, the full variable domain is GAGVSQSPSNKVTEKGKDVELRCDPISGHTALYWYRQSLGQGLEFLIYFQGNSAPDKSGLPSDRFSAERTGGSVSTLTIQRTQQEDSAVYLCASSPRQVGYTFGSGTRLTVV.

This clone was seen only once. The CDR3: CASSPGLAGAGEQYV. In DNA, the CDR3 is TGCGCCAGCAGCCCTGGACTAGCGGGGGCGGGGGAGCAGTACGTC. This sequence joins TRBV5-1 and TRBJ2-7; 13 bases agree with TRBD2. J gave up 7 bases and V 4 bases, and 8 bases lay outside the gene matches. The CDR3 has 15 residues. Per the germline V gene, CDR1 is SGHRS and CDR2 is YFSETQ.

This rearrangement joins TRBV15 to TRBJ2-5; possible D gene TRBD2, 6 bases. The germline gives CDR1 LNHNV, CDR2 YYDKDF (reference sequence). Trimming cost V 0 bases and J 5 bases, with 13 bases left between them. The CDR3 contains 15 residues. CDR3 protein: CATSRERPSGETQYF. The CDR3, as DNA: TGTGCCACCAGCAGAGAGCGGCCCAGCGGGGAGACCCAGTACTTC. Complete variable domain (other parts from reference TRBV15 and TRBJ2-5): DAMVIQNPRYQVTQFGKPVTLSCSQTLNHNVMYWYQQKSSQAPKLLFHYYDKDFNNEADTPDNFQSRRPNTSFCFLDIRSPGLGDTAMYLCATSRERPSGETQYFGPGTRLLVL.

The chain is built from TRBV19 and TRBJ1-1; TRBD1 is a possible D gene (5 bases). In germline, CDR1 is LNHDA, CDR2 SQIVND (reference sequence). V was clipped by 6 bases and J by 6 bases, with 26 bases between them. The CDR3 has 17 residues. The CDR3 spells CASRGRGSRGPSAEAFF. DNA for the CDR3: TGTGCCAGTAGGGGCCGGGGATCCCGGGGCCCCAGCGCTGAAGCTTTCTTT.

This chain links TRBV10-3 with TRBJ2-1; TRBD2 matches at 7 bases. V shed 5 bases, J shed 3 bases, and the junction held 7 bases outside the gene matches. The CDR3 sequence is 15 residues long. Germline values: CDR1 ENHRY, CDR2 SYGVKD. The CDR3 loop reads CAISPERGLYNEQFF. The CDR3 DNA sequence: TGTGCCATCAGTCCCGAGCGGGGCCTCTACAATGAGCAGTTCTTC.

V usage is TRBV12-3 or TRBV12-4 and J usage is TRBJ2-1; no firm D call. The CDR3 has 12 amino acids. V shed 6 bases and J shed 2 bases, with 5 bases lying between them. The CDR3 DNA is TGTGCCAGCAGGGGGACCTACAATGAGCAGTTCTTC. Protein product: CASRGTYNEQFF.

The chain is built from TRBV27 and TRBJ1-2, with D possibly TRBD1 on 6 matching bases. The CDR3 has 15 residues. Germline CDR1 reads MNHEY; CDR2 reads SMNVEV (reference sequence). V shed 0 bases and J shed 6 bases, with 14 bases lying between them. DNA for the CDR3: TGTGCCAGCAGTTTATCGAAGGGAGGGGGGCATGGCTACACCTTC. This codes for CASSLSKGGGHGYTF.

V gene TRBV9 combines with J gene TRBJ2-7; weak D call: TRBD1 (6 bases). The V end lost 3 bases, the J end lost 0 bases, and 10 bases lay between the germline ends. The CDR3 has 14 amino acids. Germline V gene lookup returns CDR1 SGDLS and CDR2 YYNGEE. CDR3 sequence reads: CASSATGNSYEQYF. CDR3 DNA: TGTGCCAGCAGCGCCACAGGGAACTCCTACGAGCAGTACTTC.

This sequence joins TRBV6-4 and TRBJ1-2; 9 bases are shared with TRBD1. The junction had 8 bases not matched to a gene; V was cut back by 6 bases and J by 3 bases. The germline V gene encodes CDR1 MRHNA and CDR2 SNTAGT. The CDR3 runs 15 residues. CDR3 residues: CASSADRGNHYGYTF. The CDR3 DNA sequence: TGTGCCAGCAGCGCGGACAGGGGCAACCACTATGGCTACACCTTC.

This clone was counted a single time. The chain is built from TRBV10-3 and TRBJ1-6; D may be TRBD1 (6 bases). The CDR3 contains 14 residues. Germline CDR1 reads ENHRY; CDR2 reads SYGVKD. Trimming cost V 6 bases and J 5 bases, with 11 bases left between them. The CDR3 region is CAIRQGVDNSPLHF. CDR3 DNA sequence: TGTGCCATCAGACAGGGAGTGGATAATTCACCCCTCCACTTT.

The chain combines TRBV3-1 (or the pseudogene TRBV3-2) with TRBJ1-1; 8 nucleotides agree with TRBD1. The CDR3 sequence is 12 residues long. The germline CDR1 and CDR2 sequences are LGHDT and YNNKEL (reference sequence). Trimming removed 6 bases from V and 10 bases from J; junction bases left unmatched: 7. The CDR3 loop is CASSGQGRGAFF. For the CDR3, the DNA is TGTGCCAGCAGTGGACAGGGTAGGGGAGCTTTCTTT.

This chain uses TRBV7-9 with TRBJ2-3; D is undetermined. Germline loops: CDR1 SEHNR, CDR2 FQNEAQ (reference sequence). The CDR3 length is 14 residues. Deletions cut 3 bases from V and 0 bases from J, with 7 bases between. Here the CDR3 reads CASSFPKSTDTQYF. The CDR3 DNA reads TGTGCCAGCAGCTTCCCAAAAAGCACAGATACGCAGTATTTT.

This clone turned up a few times. The rearrangement joins TRBV3-1 (or the pseudogene TRBV3-2) to TRBJ1-2; no firm D call. Germline V lookup: CDR1 LGHDT, CDR2 YNNKEL (reference sequence). Trimming cost V 5 bases and J 1 base, with 5 bases left between them. This CDR3 region has 12 residues. CDR3 residues: CASSTLNYGYTF. In DNA, the CDR3 is TGTGCCAGCAGCACTCTTAACTATGGCTACACCTTC.

The rearrangement joins TRBV28 to TRBJ1-4, with TRBD1 identical over 9 bases. The V segment lost 6 bases and the J segment 7 bases; nucleotides outside the gene matches: 9. Per germline, CDR1 MDHEN and CDR2 SYDVKM. The CDR3 covers 15 residues. The CDR3 region has the DNA TGTGCCAGCAGCCCACCCAACAGGGGGCGTGAAAAACTGTTTTTT. Residues: CASSPPNRGREKLFF.

Here the CDR3 DNA reads TGTGCCAGCAGCTTGGATCGGGGCCCCCTCCACTTT. This encodes CASSLDRGPLHF. This sequence joins TRBV5-4 and TRBJ1-6; TRBD1 is a possible D gene (5 bases). The germline V gene encodes CDR1 SGHNT and CDR2 YYREEE (reference sequence). This CDR3 has 12 amino acids. V lost 0 bases to trimming and J lost 13 bases, with 8 bases between them. Combining the CDR3 with reference TRBV5-4 and TRBJ1-6 gives the whole variable domain ETGVTQSPTHLIKTRGQQVTLRCSSQSGHNTVSWYQQALGQGPQFIFQYYREEENGRGNFPPRFSGLQFPNYSSELNVNALELDDSALYLCASSLDRGPLHFGNGTRLTVT.

Only one count was recorded for this clone. The chain is built from TRBV19 and TRBJ2-7; D is ambiguous. The CDR3 loop spans 15 amino acids. Germline loops: CDR1 LNHDA, CDR2 SQIVND (reference sequence). The V and J ends lost 5 bases and 2 bases respectively, with 16 bases between them. The CDR3 bases are TGTGCCAGTAGTTCGGCCAACACCTTCCCCTACGAGCAGTACTTC. It is translated as CASSSANTFPYEQYF.

This clone was found once. The chain has TRBV7-2 and TRBJ2-7; either TRBD1 or TRBD2 may supply D (5 bases each). CDR1 is SGHTA, CDR2 FQGNSA, per germline. This CDR3 spans 14 amino acids. V shed 4 bases and J shed 2 bases, with 12 bases lying between them. CDR3 in DNA: TGTGCCAGCAGCTCCCCGGGACGGACCTACGAGCAGTACTTC. Protein sequence: CASSSPGRTYEQYF.

The chain is built from TRBV29-1 and TRBJ1-1; D not resolved. This CDR3 comprises 13 residues. CDR1 is SQVTM and CDR2 is ANQGSEA in the germline V gene. The V end lost 5 bases, the J end lost 4 bases, and 14 bases lay between the germline ends. Here the CDR3 DNA reads TGCAGCGTTAATTCTGTGAGAGGCACTGAAGCTTTCTTT. Protein sequence: CSVNSVRGTEAFF.

The chain has TRBV5-6 and TRBJ1-2, with D possibly being TRBD1 (5 bases). Germline assignment: CDR1 SGHDT and CDR2 YYEEEE. V dropped 9 bases and J dropped 4 bases, with 16 bases sitting between them. The CDR3 covers 13 residues. In DNA, the CDR3 is TGTGCCACCTCTCCAGGGCCCCTCTATGGCTACACCTTC. This gives the protein CATSPGPLYGYTF.